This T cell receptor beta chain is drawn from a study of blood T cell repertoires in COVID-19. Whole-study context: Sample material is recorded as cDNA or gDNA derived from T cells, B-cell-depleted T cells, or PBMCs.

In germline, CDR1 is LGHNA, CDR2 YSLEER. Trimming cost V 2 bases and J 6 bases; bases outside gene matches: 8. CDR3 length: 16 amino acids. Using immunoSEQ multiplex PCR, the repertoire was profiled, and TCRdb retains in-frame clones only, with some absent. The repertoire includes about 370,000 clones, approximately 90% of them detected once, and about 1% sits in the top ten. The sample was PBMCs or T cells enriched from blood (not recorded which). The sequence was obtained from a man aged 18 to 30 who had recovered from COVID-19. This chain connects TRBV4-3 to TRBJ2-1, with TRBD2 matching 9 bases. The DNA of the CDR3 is TGCGCCAGCAGCCAAAACTTTGGCGGGAGGGCCAATGAGCAGTTCTTC. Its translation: CASSQNFGGRANEQFF.